The 18 T cell receptor beta chains below come from one sample, sequenced in a study of T cell repertoires in cytomegalovirus infection (dated by TCRdb to between 2019 and 2020). The data were produced on an Illumina HiSeq 1500. TCRdb trimmed the raw reads at Q25, called clones with MiXCR and kept productive beta chains. Rows merge per CDR3 protein into single entries with the most common DNA and genes. The sample table records over 120,000 distinct CDR3 sequences; about 32% of these occur just once. In total, the top ten clones hold roughly half of the sample. No antigens are known for them. In the paper's terms, the treatment or condition label means: in vitro stimulation with specific CMV peptide epitopes to enrich CMV-specific T cells. Sequenced here: CD8+ T cells from cultured PBMCs, sampled from culture after CMV antigen stimulation. The origin of the receptors is a human donor in good health (CMV status not recorded). Some clones in this sample may be carry-over from other donors' samples.

The chain combines TRBV27 with TRBJ2-1, with 7 nucleotides matching TRBD2. CDR1 and CDR2 from the germline V gene are MNHEY and SMNVEV (reference sequence). Losses at the gene ends were 1 base for V and 0 bases for J; bases not matched to a gene: 0. CDR3 size: 15 residues. The CDR3 is CASSLWGGSYNEQFF. The CDR3 DNA reads as TGTGCCAGCAGTTTATGGGGGGGCTCCTACAATGAGCAGTTCTTC.

In its sample, this clonotype was seen many times. The CDR3 spells CASSPQGKGGESYEQYF. CDR3 bases: TGTGCCAGCAGCCCGCAGGGAAAAGGGGGCGAATCCTACGAGCAGTACTTC. The chain recombines TRBV7-6 with TRBJ2-7, with 7 bases aligning to TRBD1. Germline CDR1 and CDR2: SGHVS and FNYEAQ. The CDR3 contains 17 residues. The V segment lost 5 bases and the J segment 1 base; nucleotides outside the gene matches: 14.

The J gene is TRBJ1-3, the V gene TRBV7-4; 7 bases are a match to TRBD1. The CDR3 runs 14 residues. Germline assignment: CDR1 SGHVT and CDR2 SQSDAQ. V shed 6 bases, J shed 3 bases, and the junction held 5 bases outside the gene matches. As DNA, the CDR3 is TGTGCCAGCAGGTCACAGGGGCGTGGAAACACCATATATTTT. Amino acid sequence: CASRSQGRGNTIYF.

V and J are TRBV12-3 or TRBV12-4 and TRBJ1-5; 8 bases agree with TRBD1. The CDR3 is made up of 15 amino acids. The trim removed 8 bases at V and 0 bases at J, leaving 6 bases unmatched. CDR3 protein: CASGDRLDSNQPQHF. Written as DNA, the CDR3 is TGTGCCAGCGGGGACAGGCTAGATAGCAATCAGCCCCAGCATTTT.

This clonotype appeared a few times. The chain links TRBV6-1 to TRBJ2-6; TRBD1 matches 9 bases. Per germline, CDR1 MNHNS and CDR2 SASEGT. The CDR3 length is 16 residues. The V gene end was trimmed by 5 bases and the J gene end by 1 base; junction bases not matched to a gene: 3. CDR3 sequence (DNA): TGTGCCAGCAGTTCGACAGGGGGATCTGGGGCCAACGTCCTGACTTTC. This sequence encodes CASSSTGGSGANVLTF.

This clonotype was observed many times. Here the CDR3 reads CASSIGGTSYNEQFF. The DNA for the CDR3 is TGTGCCAGTAGTATTGGGGGGACGTCCTACAATGAGCAGTTCTTC. The chain couples TRBV19 to TRBJ2-1; weak D call: TRBD2 (6 bases). Between the trimmed V and J ends, which lost 3 bases and 1 base, there was a span of 10 bases. This CDR3 region has 15 residues. Germline CDR1 is LNHDA and CDR2 is SQIVND (reference sequence).

The V gene is TRBV15, the J gene TRBJ2-7; 9 bases match TRBD1. Germline V gene lookup returns CDR1 LNHNV and CDR2 YYDKDF (reference sequence). With V trimmed by 6 bases and J by 7 bases, 4 bases remained unmatched. This CDR3 comprises 12 residues. The CDR3 spells CATSRQGGEQYF. CDR3 DNA sequence: TGTGCCACCAGTCGACAGGGGGGGGAGCAGTACTTC.

The chain employs TRBV12-5 and TRBJ2-7; unclear D gene. Trimming shortened V by 7 bases and J by 6 bases, and 7 bases separated the two germline ends. This CDR3 comprises 10 residues. Germline V lookup: CDR1 LGHNT, CDR2 FRNRAP. CDR3 region: CASASREQYF. CDR3 DNA sequence: TGTGCTAGTGCCTCCCGCGAGCAGTACTTC. Variable domain in full (rest from reference TRBV12-5 and TRBJ2-7): DARVTQTPRHKVTEMGQEVTMRCQPILGHNTVFWYRQTMMQGLELLAYFRNRAPLDDSGMPKDRFSAEMPDATLATLKIQPSEPRDSAVYFCASASREQYFGPGTRLTVT.

The gene calls are TRBV30 and TRBJ2-7; D remains unclear. Germline V CDR1 and CDR2: GTSNPN, SVGIG (reference sequence). Trimming took 2 bases from V and 4 from J, leaving 6 bases between them. CDR3 length equals 11 residues. The CDR3 DNA reads as TGTGCCTGGAGTAGTCGATACGAGCAGTACTTC. Translated, it gives CAWSSRYEQYF.

This sequence joins TRBV5-6 and TRBJ1-1, with 7 bases aligning to TRBD1. The CDR3 extends over 14 amino acids. Per germline, CDR1 SGHDT and CDR2 YYEEEE. The J segment lost 1 base and the V segment lost 5 bases, leaving 5 bases of the junction unmatched. The CDR3 nucleotides are TGTGCCAGCAGGCTCGACAGGGAGAACACTGAAGCTTTCTTT. Translated: CASRLDRENTEAFF. Variable domain in full (rest from reference TRBV5-6 and TRBJ1-1): DAGVTQSPTHLIKTRGQQVTLRCSPKSGHDTVSWYQQALGQGPQFIFQYYEEEERQRGNFPDRFSGHQFPNYSSELNVNALLLGDSALYLCASRLDRENTEAFFGQGTRLTVV.

This clonotype was observed at least ten times. This chain uses TRBV6-1 with TRBJ2-1, with 15 nucleotides matching TRBD2. CDR1 is MNHNS and CDR2 is SASEGT in the germline V gene. This CDR3 comprises 16 residues. Trimming cost V 6 bases and J 7 bases; bases outside gene matches: 7. DNA of the CDR3: TGTGCCAGCAGCCAGGGACTAGCGGGGGGAAAGAATGAGCAGTTCTTC. This codes for CASSQGLAGGKNEQFF.

The chain recombines TRBV7-9 with TRBJ2-7; D is unresolved. V was pared by 2 bases and J by 6 bases, with 11 bases between. The CDR3 runs to 13 residues. Germline V gene sequence: CDR1 SEHNR, CDR2 FQNEAQ (reference sequence). The CDR3 sequence: CASSLIDLFEQYF. The CDR3 nucleotides read TGTGCCAGCAGCTTAATCGACCTCTTCGAGCAGTACTTC.

CDR3 bases: TGTGCCAGCAGTGTTTCAGAACAGGACCCTCCAGAGACCCAGTACTTC. As protein: CASSVSEQDPPETQYF. This chain connects TRBV25-1 to TRBJ2-5; the D gene is possibly TRBD1 (5 bases). The CDR3 is 16 amino acids. Between the trimmed V and J ends, which lost 4 bases and 4 bases, there was a span of 19 bases. The germline gives CDR1 MGHDK, CDR2 SYGVNS.

The gene calls are TRBV10-3 and TRBJ2-7, with TRBD1 matching 7 bases. V gave up 9 bases and J gave up 0 bases; unmatched junction bases: 5. Germline V CDR1 and CDR2: ENHRY, SYGVKD. The CDR3 totals 13 residues. CDR3 in amino acids: CAMGTDLSYEQYF. In nucleotides, the CDR3 is TGTGCCATGGGGACAGATCTCTCCTACGAGCAGTACTTC.

The chain recombines TRBV7-8 with TRBJ2-3; 11 positions agree with TRBD2. V gave up 5 bases and J gave up 2 bases; unmatched junction bases: 6. The CDR3 runs 16 residues. CDR1 is SGHVS and CDR2 is FQNEAQ in the germline V gene. DNA for the CDR3: TGTGCCAGCAGCCCCGGGACTAGCGGAATCACAGATACGCAGTATTTT. Protein sequence: CASSPGTSGITDTQYF.

The gene calls are TRBV2 and TRBJ2-7; D not certain. This CDR3 spans 10 amino acids. Trimming took 5 bases from V and 5 from J, leaving 4 bases between them. Germline assignment: CDR1 SNHLY and CDR2 FYNNEI. CDR3 protein: CASSIHEQYF. CDR3 sequence (DNA): TGTGCCAGCAGTATCCACGAGCAGTACTTC.

V is TRBV12-3 or TRBV12-4 and J is TRBJ2-3; no clear D. The CDR3 has 14 residues. V was cut by 2 bases and J by 2 bases, with 8 bases left in between. The CDR3 region has the DNA TGTGCCAGCAGTTTAAACTCACCCACAGATACGCAGTATTTT. Protein product: CASSLNSPTDTQYF.

The rearrangement uses TRBV4-1 and TRBJ2-5; 9 bases fit TRBD1. V shed 0 bases, J shed 4 bases, and the junction held 3 bases outside the gene matches. The CDR3 length is 15 residues. In germline, CDR1 is MGHRA, CDR2 YSYEKL. CDR3 amino acids: CASSQEGQGGETQYF. The CDR3 nucleotides read TGCGCCAGCAGCCAAGAGGGACAGGGCGGAGAGACCCAGTACTTC.